This TCR beta chain emerged from a study of beta chain features in type 1 diabetes. Overall study findings and caveats: Type 1 diabetes patients had fewer VDJ junction insertions and more deletions. A greater similarity of naive, central memory and Treg TCRB repertoires was seen among patients than among healthy donors.

Populations isolated by sorting all had purity greater than 95%. About this clone: Its specificity is not known.

Of the isolated RNA, all was reverse transcribed, and so the sequenced material was expressed TCRB transcripts. The data were produced by immunoSEQ multiplex PCR, yet TCRdb's version contains in-frame clones alone and is incomplete. The top ten hold about 2.5% of the sample, which has approximately 150,000 clones, approximately 8.4% seen once. The TCR originated in a woman aged 18 to 35 in good health. The sequenced material came from central memory CD4+ T cells from blood.

The CDR3 coding sequence is TGTGCCAGCAGAGGGATGCGCGGGCAGCCCCAGCATTTT. This translates into CASRGMRGQPQHF. The chain recombines TRBV6-5 with TRBJ1-5; D is uncertain. Germline V lookup: CDR1 MNHEY, CDR2 SVGAGI. With 6 bases removed from V and 7 bases from J, the gap between germline ends came to 13 bases. This CDR3 contains 13 residues.